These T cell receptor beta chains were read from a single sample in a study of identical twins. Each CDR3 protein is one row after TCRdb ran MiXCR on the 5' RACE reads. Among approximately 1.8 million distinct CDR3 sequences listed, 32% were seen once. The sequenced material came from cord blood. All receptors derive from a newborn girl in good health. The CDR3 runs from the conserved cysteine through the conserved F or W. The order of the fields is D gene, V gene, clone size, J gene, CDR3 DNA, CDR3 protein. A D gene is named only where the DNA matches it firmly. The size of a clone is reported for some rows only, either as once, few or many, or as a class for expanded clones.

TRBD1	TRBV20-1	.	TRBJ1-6	TGCAGTGCTAGCCTTCAGGACAGGGGCTTCTCGCCCCTCCACTTT	CSASLQDRGFSPLHF
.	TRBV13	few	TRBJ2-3	TGTGCCAGCAGCGGACCCGGGGGCACAGATACGCAGTATTTT	CASSGPGGTDTQYF
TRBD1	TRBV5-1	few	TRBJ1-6	TGCGCCAGCAGCGCGGACAGGACCTATAATTCACCCCTCCACTTT	CASSADRTYNSPLHF
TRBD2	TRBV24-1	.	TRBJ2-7	TGTGCCACCAGTGGGGGAGGGCCTGCCTACGAGCAGTACTTC	CATSGGGPAYEQYF
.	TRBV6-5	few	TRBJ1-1	TGTGCCAGCAGTTACTCGGGGCAGTTGAACACTGAAGCTTTCTTT	CASSYSGQLNTEAFF
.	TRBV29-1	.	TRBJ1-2	TGCAGCGTTGAAGGGACCCTAGGCCGTTACACCTTC	CSVEGTLGRYTF
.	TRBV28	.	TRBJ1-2	TGTGCCAGCAGTTTATGGGGCTACTATGGCTACACCTTC	CASSLWGYYGYTF
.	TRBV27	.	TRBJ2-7	TGTGCCAGCAGTTTATCCCTCGACACCTACGAGCAGTACTTC	CASSLSLDTYEQYF
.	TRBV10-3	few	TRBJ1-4	TGTGCCATCACTAAGGGCCCTAATGAAAAACTGTTTTTT	CAITKGPNEKLFF
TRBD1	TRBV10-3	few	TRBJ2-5	TGTGCCATCAGTGAGCAGACAGGGGGCCACCAAGAGACCCAGTACTTC	CAISEQTGGHQETQYF
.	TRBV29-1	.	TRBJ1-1	TGCAGCGTTTCGACTGAAGCTTTCTTT	CSVSTEAFF
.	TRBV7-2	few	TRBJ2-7	TGTGCCAGCAGCTTAGTTGTGACAGGCTCCTACGAGCAGTACTTC	CASSLVVTGSYEQYF
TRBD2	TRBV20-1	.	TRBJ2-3	TGCAGTGCTACCGGACTAGCGGGGGCCCCTATAACAGATACGCAGTATTTT	CSATGLAGAPITDTQYF
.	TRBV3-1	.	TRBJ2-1	TGTGCCAGCAGCCAAGATAGGTACTTTCCCAGCAACAATGAGCAGTTCTTC	CASSQDRYFPSNNEQFF
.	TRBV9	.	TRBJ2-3	TGTGCCAGCAGCGTAGTTTCATGGGGGCGCCCTAGCACAGATACGCAGTATTTT	CASSVVSWGRPSTDTQYF
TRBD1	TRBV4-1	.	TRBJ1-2	TGCGCCAGCAGCCAAGATTCACGGGACAGGGTAGACTATGGCTACACCTTC	CASSQDSRDRVDYGYTF
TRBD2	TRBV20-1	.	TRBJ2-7	TGCAGTGCCCGCCTAGCGGGATTCTCCTACAATGAGCAGTACTTC	CSARLAGFSYNEQYF
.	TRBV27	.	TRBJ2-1	TGTGCCAGCAGTGCCCACGTGGGAAATGAGCAGTTCTTC	CASSAHVGNEQFF
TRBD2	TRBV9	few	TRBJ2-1	TGTGCCAGCAGCGTCCAAGCGGGGGGCTTGTACCATGAGCAGTTCTTC	CASSVQAGGLYHEQFF
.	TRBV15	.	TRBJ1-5	TGTGCCACCAGCGAGGTCCTTAGCAATCAGCCCCAGCATTTT	CATSEVLSNQPQHF
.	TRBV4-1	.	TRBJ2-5	TGCGCCAGCAGCCAAGATCGGAGGGGGGTTGACCAAGAGACCCAGTACTTC	CASSQDRRGVDQETQYF
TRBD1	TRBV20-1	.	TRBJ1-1	TGCAGTGCCCCCCCCACAGGGGAGACTGAAGCTTTCTTT	CSAPPTGETEAFF
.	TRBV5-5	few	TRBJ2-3	TGTGCCAGCAGCTTGGGGTTAAGTGGGAGCGGAAAGGCAGATACGCAGTATTTT	CASSLGLSGSGKADTQYF
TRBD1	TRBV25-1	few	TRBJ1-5	TGTGCCAGCAGTGCCGGGACAGGGGACAATCAGCCCCAGCATTTT	CASSAGTGDNQPQHF
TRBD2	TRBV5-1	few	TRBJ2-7	TGCGCCAGCAGCTTGGGACTAGCGGGAGTCGGGGCCCTGTATAGCGAGCAGTACTTC	CASSLGLAGVGALYSEQYF
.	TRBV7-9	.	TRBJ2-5	TGTGCCAGCAGTTATGGACCTGGGGGAGAGACCCAGTACTTC	CASSYGPGGETQYF
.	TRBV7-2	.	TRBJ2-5	TGTGCCAGCAGCTGGGGGACAAGCCGCCAAGAGACCCAGTACTTC	CASSWGTSRQETQYF
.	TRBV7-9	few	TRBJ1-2	TGTGCCAGCAGCTTATTCCAGGCAACTGGCTACACCTTC	CASSLFQATGYTF
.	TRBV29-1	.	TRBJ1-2	TGCAGCGTTGAAGCGGGGGGGCCAGGCTATGGCTACACCTTC	CSVEAGGPGYGYTF
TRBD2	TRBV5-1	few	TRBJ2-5	TGCGCCAGCAGCTTGAAATCGGGAGGGCCGAGAGAGACCCAGTACTTC	CASSLKSGGPRETQYF
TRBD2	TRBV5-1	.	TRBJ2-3	TGCGCCAGCAGCTCTGGCCGACTAGCGGGAGCAGATACGCAGTATTTT	CASSSGRLAGADTQYF
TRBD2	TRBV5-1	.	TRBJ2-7	TGCGCCAGCAGCGGGACTAGCGTCCATGAGCAGTACTTC	CASSGTSVHEQYF
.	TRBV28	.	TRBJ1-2	TGTGCCAGCAGGGGGGGAGTTTTAGATGGCTACACCTTC	CASRGGVLDGYTF
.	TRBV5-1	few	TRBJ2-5	TGCGCCAGCAGCTTGGCGATCTTCCAAGAGACCCAGTACTTC	CASSLAIFQETQYF
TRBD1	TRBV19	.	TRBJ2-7	TGTGCCAGTAGTATGCGACAGGGCCCCCTGAGCTACGAGCAGTACTTC	CASSMRQGPLSYEQYF
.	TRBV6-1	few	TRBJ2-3	TGTGCCAGCGCTAATCTGGGGCCTGATACGCAGTATTTT	CASANLGPDTQYF
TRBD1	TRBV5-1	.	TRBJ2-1	TGCGCCAGCAGCTTCCGGGACAGGTGGTACAATGAGCAGTTCTTC	CASSFRDRWYNEQFF
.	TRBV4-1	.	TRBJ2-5	TGCGCCAGCAGCCAAGTTCTCGGGGTTGAGACCCAGTACTTC	CASSQVLGVETQYF
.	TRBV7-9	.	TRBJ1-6	TGTGCCAGCAGCCCACCCGCAGGGCGTAATTCACCCCTCCACTTT	CASSPPAGRNSPLHF
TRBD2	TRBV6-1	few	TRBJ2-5	TGTGCCAGCAGTGAAGGCCCTAGCGGATTAGAGACCCAGTACTTC	CASSEGPSGLETQYF
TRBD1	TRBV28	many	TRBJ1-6	TGTGCCAGCAGTTTCCCTCCGGGACAGAGTATATCACCCCTCCACTTT	CASSFPPGQSISPLHF